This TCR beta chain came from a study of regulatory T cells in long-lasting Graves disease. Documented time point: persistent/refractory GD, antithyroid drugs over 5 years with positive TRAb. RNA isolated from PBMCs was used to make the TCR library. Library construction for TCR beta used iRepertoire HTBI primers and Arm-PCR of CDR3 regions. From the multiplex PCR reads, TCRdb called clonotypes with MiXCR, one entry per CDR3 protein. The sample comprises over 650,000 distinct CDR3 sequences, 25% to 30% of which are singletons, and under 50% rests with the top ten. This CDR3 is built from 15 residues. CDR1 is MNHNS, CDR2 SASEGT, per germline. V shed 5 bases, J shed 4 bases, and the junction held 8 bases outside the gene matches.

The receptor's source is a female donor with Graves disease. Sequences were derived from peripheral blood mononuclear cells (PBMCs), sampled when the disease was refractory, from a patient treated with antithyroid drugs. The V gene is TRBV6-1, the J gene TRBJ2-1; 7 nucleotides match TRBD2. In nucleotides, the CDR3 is TGTGCCAGCAGTCCCTCGGGACTACTATACAATGAGCAGTTCTTC. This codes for CASSPSGLLYNEQFF.